This TCR beta chain was found in a study of neurological immune-mediated disorders. This clonotype occurred many times. TCRdb used MiXCR to reprocess the 5' RACE reads, holding one entry per CDR3 protein. The sample carries around 58,000 distinct CDR3 sequences, roughly 3.5% recorded once. V lost 2 bases, J lost 4 bases, and 1 base stayed unmatched. The CDR3 extends over 14 amino acids. Germline CDR1 MNHEY, CDR2 SVGAGI. What was sequenced was PBMCs. The chain employs TRBV6-5 and TRBJ2-3, with 9 bases lining up with TRBD2. This sequence originates from a woman in her fifties or sixties with multiple sclerosis. The CDR3 region has the DNA TGTGCCAGCAGTTACGCGGGGGGGGCAGATACGCAGTATTTT. It specifies CASSYAGGADTQYF.